Listed here is a single T cell receptor beta chain. Its antigen target is currently unknown. Base-call qualities are not available, and no considerably larger clone is one nucleotide away. Systemically healthy Caucasian individuals from Russia, 39 in total and aged roughly 6 to 100 years, were included as donors. Each donor gave ten milliliters of peripheral blood, collected into EDTA-treated Vacutainer tubes. PBMCs were isolated by Ficoll-Paque density-gradient centrifugation, with at least 6.5 million obtained per sample. Total RNA was extracted from PBMCs with Trizol reagent, with at least 5.5 micrograms obtained per sample. For every donor, flow cytometry on a PBMC aliquot measured the percentage of naive CD45RAhigh/CD27high T cells. This sample stems from a study of blood T cells in healthy people across ages (dated by TCRdb to the mid-2010s). Study-wide context: In model experiments, roughly one uniquely barcoded TCR beta cDNA molecule per two T cells was captured by template switching. The study measured age-related changes in TCR beta repertoire diversity using deep sequencing normalized with unique cDNA molecular identifiers. Using the same blood draw, the study looked at two additional independent replicas of 1 million unique cDNA reads for two donors, one aged 18 to 30 and the other aged 80 or older. Donors were grouped into four age groups: young (average 16 years), middle-aged (39), aged (approximately 67) and long-lived (82). To avoid experimental bias, donors of different ages were distributed randomly across sequencing lanes. The study at large found these results: Because profiling used bulk unsorted PBMCs, naive and antigen-experienced compartments could not be compared conclusively. The long-lived group showed more naive CD4+ T cells, fewer expanded clones and increased TCR diversity than the aged group, suggesting age selection. Observed TCR beta diversity per million T cells fell roughly linearly with age, and a significant reduction was already apparent by age around 36. Estimates of total diversity based on one million sequenced T cells were regarded as lower bounds and as underestimates. A strong correlation was found between observed TCR beta diversity and the percentage of naive T cells measured by flow cytometry. Because donor CMV infection status was unknown, age-related changes in expanded clonotypes were potentially confounded.

The library was generated by 5' RACE. Sequencing instrument: Illumina HiSeq 2500. A second roughly 6 to 12 cycle PCR used a sample-barcoded 5' primer and a J-beta primer mix. A unique molecular identifier was introduced onto each TCR beta cDNA molecule by a template-switch 5' adaptor carrying 12 random nucleotides. Each sample yielded at least 3 million CDR3-containing paired-end reads. All of the RNA was converted into first-strand cDNA using the Mint cDNA synthesis kit, with a TRBC-specific oligonucleotide serving as the primer. Following uracil-DNA glycosylase treatment, a first 18-cycle PCR with universal primers M1SS and BC2_uni_R was performed on all cDNA. Under the source paper's analysis protocol: Each sample was normalized by randomly selecting 1 million high-quality reads, each carrying a distinct molecular identifier. Instead of being binned into consensus sequences, reads that shared molecular identifiers were thrown out. MiTCR, set to a Q25 quality threshold and the strictest error-elimination algorithm, was used for CDR3 identification, clonotype clustering and error correction. A nonparametric unseen species model with Euler transformation was used to estimate lower-bound total TCR beta diversity. The public sequencing data were trimmed at Q25 with fastp and processed into clonotypes with MiXCR by TCRdb, which kept only in-frame beta chains. Duplicate CDR3 protein sequences are folded into a single record with the most common DNA and genes. TCRdb, not the authors, supplied the V and J calls. The sample table contains hundreds of thousands of distinct CDR3 sequences; only one count was recorded for roughly 58% of them. The top ten clonotypes cover over 30% of the sample.

The CDR3 runs 15 amino acids, cysteine and phenylalanine included. Of all the DNA, just the CDR3 is kept, 45 bases in frame from base 1. V is reduced by 0 bases and J by 8 bases, leaving a spacing of 13 bases between them. CDR1 and CDR2 are read off the germline V gene as MGHRA and YSYEKL. The sequenced sample was blood. Recombination connected TRBV4-1 to TRBJ1-4; no D gene is confidently identified. This clonotype was sampled from a man in his fifties or sixties in good health. The DNA sequence reads TGCGCCAGCAGCCAAGATGACCGGGTAGGGGAAAAACTGTTTTTT. Translated, it reads CASSQDDRVGEKLFF.